This T cell receptor beta chain was sequenced for a study of PD-L1 blockade in urothelial cancer. Whole-study context: It was around 2014 that patients started atezolizumab at 1,200 mg intravenously every 3 weeks. At 6 weeks and at 3 weeks (second dose) after treatment start, blood was analyzed. Males with bladder-origin urothelial cancer made up about 90% of the roughly 29 patients.

TCRdb keeps only in-frame clones here, not all; method: immunoSEQ multiplex PCR. The sample lists some 54,000 clones, roughly 84% seen once, with about 6% in the top ten. With V trimmed by 0 bases and J by 2 bases, 1 base remained unmatched. This CDR3 is 15 amino acids long. From germline, CDR1 is LNHNV and CDR2 YYDKDF (reference sequence). Per-patient samples, pretreatment and on-treatment, numbered 1 to 8. The starting material was PBMCs, obtained around atezolizumab (anti-PD-L1) treatment. This chain links TRBV15 with TRBJ2-1; 7 bases agree with TRBD2. This TCR came from a man aged 40-50 years with urothelial cancer. Here the CDR3 reads CATSRELAPYNEQFF. For the CDR3, the DNA is TGTGCCACCAGCAGAGAACTAGCGCCCTACAATGAGCAGTTCTTC.